This T cell receptor (beta chain) emerged from a study of CD8 T cells in Susac syndrome. The germline V and J ends were trimmed by 3 bases and 4 bases, with 7 bases remaining between them. Germline-derived CDR1 and CDR2 are DFQATT and SNEGSKA (reference sequence). The CDR3 sequence is 11 residues long. Study observations and caveats: The authors acknowledged that the study's TCR sequencing and HLA analysis involved relatively few individuals.

Random hexamers were used to reverse transcribe an amount of 0.5 to 1 ug RNA. Amplification of TCR beta CDR3 by immunoSEQ multiplex PCR spanned 54 Vbeta and 13 Jbeta. TCRdb analysed the immunoSEQ multiplex PCR reads with MiXCR anew, one entry per CDR3 protein. Of approximately 200,000 distinct CDR3 sequences in the sample, around 96% are singletons; the top ten hold 0.093%. About this clonotype itself: Its antigen is undetermined.

Sequencing of TCR beta drew on CD8+ and CD4+ T cells from blood. This chain joins TRBV20-1 and TRBJ2-7; D is unresolved. The source material was CD4+ T cells from PBMCs. This clonotype was sampled from a human donor with multiple sclerosis. CDR3 sequence: CSASPKYEQYF. The CDR3 region has the DNA TGCAGTGCTAGTCCAAAATACGAGCAGTACTTC.